The rows below give T cell receptor beta chains drawn from one sample of a study of T-cell reconstitution after alpha-beta-depleted transplantation in children. Via MiXCR, TCRdb re-called the PCR reads, giving one row per CDR3 protein. The sample records approximately 500,000 distinct CDR3 sequences, more than 20% being singletons. The starting material was PBMCs, obtained before TCRalphabeta/CD19-depleted stem cell transplant. These receptors were collected from a boy younger than two with Wiskott-Aldrich syndrome, due to receive a stem cell transplant. CDR3s leave out the opening cysteine and the closing phenylalanine or tryptophan. Size tells how often a clone was seen (once, few, many) or the class of an expanded clone, and some rows leave it out.

abundance: NA
j_gene: TRBJ2-7
v_gene: TRBV6-4
CDR3aa: ASSDRTSGFYEQY

abundance: few
j_gene: TRBJ2-1
v_gene: TRBV6-1
CDR3aa: ASSERLAEAGGEQF

abundance: NA
j_gene: TRBJ2-2
v_gene: TRBV7-9
CDR3aa: ASSSVVGTGELF

abundance: few
j_gene: TRBJ2-2
v_gene: TRBV11-2
CDR3aa: ASSPRSVDTGELF

abundance: few
j_gene: TRBJ2-1
v_gene: TRBV24-1
CDR3aa: ATSDLPGTSGYIGENEQF

abundance: few
j_gene: TRBJ2-7
v_gene: TRBV5-6
CDR3aa: ASSFKKMGRPTYYEQY

abundance: NA
j_gene: TRBJ2-3
v_gene: TRBV5-1
CDR3aa: ASSWTSGRAGTDTQY

abundance: NA
j_gene: TRBJ2-3
v_gene: TRBV24-1
CDR3aa: ATSDSRLGFTDTQY

abundance: NA
j_gene: TRBJ2-3
v_gene: TRBV20-1
CDR3aa: SARLAGVKDTQY

abundance: NA
j_gene: TRBJ2-1
v_gene: TRBV29-1
CDR3aa: SVADRAPNNEQF

abundance: NA
j_gene: TRBJ2-3
v_gene: TRBV5-1
CDR3aa: ASSPGIAGADTQY

abundance: NA
j_gene: TRBJ1-1
v_gene: TRBV7-8
CDR3aa: ASRQTGERGAF

abundance: NA
j_gene: TRBJ2-1
v_gene: TRBV15
CDR3aa: ATSRDLLWGSSYNEQF

abundance: NA
j_gene: TRBJ2-5
v_gene: TRBV5-4
CDR3aa: ASSSAGTKYQETQY

abundance: NA
j_gene: TRBJ2-5
v_gene: TRBV9
CDR3aa: ASSVALAGEETQY

abundance: NA
j_gene: TRBJ2-7
v_gene: TRBV5-5
CDR3aa: ASSPSTRVYLYEQY

abundance: NA
j_gene: TRBJ2-7
v_gene: TRBV20-1
CDR3aa: SGSGSYEQY

abundance: NA
j_gene: TRBJ2-1
v_gene: TRBV10-2
CDR3aa: AIRGSGRAGSYNEQF

abundance: few
j_gene: TRBJ2-3
v_gene: TRBV20-1
CDR3aa: SASSSTGDTQY

abundance: NA
j_gene: TRBJ1-6
v_gene: TRBV27
CDR3aa: ASSPGTGGDSPLH

abundance: NA
j_gene: TRBJ2-1
v_gene: TRBV9
CDR3aa: ASSVEGLALSRNEQF

abundance: NA
j_gene: TRBJ2-3
v_gene: TRBV6-5
CDR3aa: ASSYSDGGSDTQY

abundance: few
j_gene: TRBJ2-1
v_gene: TRBV11-1
CDR3aa: ASSLVVGGAYNEQF

abundance: NA
j_gene: TRBJ2-5
v_gene: TRBV15
CDR3aa: ATSGGGAPGETQY

abundance: few
j_gene: TRBJ2-2
v_gene: TRBV11-2
CDR3aa: ASSLDRGYDWNTGELF

abundance: few
j_gene: TRBJ2-5
v_gene: TRBV19
CDR3aa: ASTTGGETQY

abundance: few
j_gene: TRBJ1-5
v_gene: TRBV7-2
CDR3aa: ASSLLRDGSSNQPQH

abundance: NA
j_gene: TRBJ2-1
v_gene: TRBV20-1
CDR3aa: SASRTSGTAYNEQF

abundance: NA
j_gene: TRBJ1-1
v_gene: TRBV5-5
CDR3aa: ASSKQQGNTEAF

abundance: NA
j_gene: TRBJ1-4
v_gene: TRBV18
CDR3aa: ASSPLRGATNEKLF

abundance: NA
j_gene: TRBJ2-3
v_gene: TRBV29-1
CDR3aa: SVERAGVGTDTQY

abundance: few
j_gene: TRBJ1-2
v_gene: TRBV29-1
CDR3aa: SVVASTNYGYT

abundance: few
j_gene: TRBJ2-7
v_gene: TRBV11-2
CDR3aa: ASSLLITGAGYEQY

abundance: NA
j_gene: TRBJ2-1
v_gene: TRBV19
CDR3aa: ASSPGGLAGGNYNEQF

abundance: few
j_gene: TRBJ2-1
v_gene: TRBV14
CDR3aa: ASSQGFGMGSYNEQF

abundance: NA
j_gene: TRBJ1-6
v_gene: TRBV20-1
CDR3aa: SAPIVGGNSPLH

abundance: NA
j_gene: TRBJ1-2
v_gene: TRBV12-3/TRBV12-4
CDR3aa: ASSTQSGQANYGYT

abundance: once
j_gene: TRBJ1-2
v_gene: TRBV6-1
CDR3aa: ASSEYRRYGYT

abundance: NA
j_gene: TRBJ1-2
v_gene: TRBV7-9
CDR3aa: ASSLEGTVFNYGYT

abundance: few
j_gene: TRBJ2-5
v_gene: TRBV5-1
CDR3aa: ASSLGGRTQETQY

abundance: NA
j_gene: TRBJ2-4
v_gene: TRBV15
CDR3aa: ATSREAQNIQY

abundance: NA
j_gene: TRBJ1-4
v_gene: TRBV5-1
CDR3aa: ASSLRRGPTNEKLF

abundance: few
j_gene: TRBJ2-5
v_gene: TRBV7-8
CDR3aa: ASSQPGETQY

abundance: NA
j_gene: TRBJ1-1
v_gene: TRBV12-3/TRBV12-4
CDR3aa: ASTLDLVGTEAF